The subject of this entry is one T cell receptor (beta chain). The data derive from a study of blood T cell repertoires in COVID-19. Overall study: Some COVID-19 samples were acute and others convalescent; all came from the United States, Italy and Spain. Nucleic acid was either cDNA or gDNA, and it came from T cells, B-cell-depleted T cells, or PBMCs.

V shed 0 bases, J shed 3 bases, and the junction held 4 bases outside the gene matches. The CDR3 covers 15 residues. Germline CDR1 reads SGHRS; CDR2 reads YFSETQ. How the authors handled the data: Reference gene primers were amplified, and this amplification served to estimate nucleated cell counts. Here immunoSEQ multiplex PCR was the method, and the copy in TCRdb shows in-frame clones only, minus some. Clonal size and the V and J genes are those of that table, whereas D and trimming came from the DNA. Of 140,000 or so clones listed, under 90% are singletons. The rearrangement uses TRBV5-1 and TRBJ2-7, with 9 bases fitting TRBD1. The sample was peripheral blood. The receptor comes from a man aged 70-80 years who had recovered from COVID-19. The CDR3 here is CASSLGGTGFYEQYF. The CDR3 nucleotides are TGCGCCAGCAGCTTGGGAGGGACAGGGTTCTACGAGCAGTACTTC.